Sequencing of this T cell receptor beta chain was carried out in a study of siplizumab effects on memory and regulatory T cells. Study-wide results and caveats: Confirmation was lacking for the suppressive function of proliferating Tregs derived from siplizumab cultures.

As for this clone: Its specificity is unknown.

The trim removed 5 bases at V and 6 bases at J, leaving 3 bases unmatched. CDR3 length equals 12 residues. In germline, CDR1 is SNHLY, CDR2 FYNNEI. Clones were read by immunoSEQ multiplex PCR, and TCRdb kept only the in-frame ones, dropping some. The table has tens of thousands of clones, over 80% seen once. The sequence was collected from a human donor in good health. The specimen sequenced was Tregs sorted from blood. The V call is TRBV2, the J call TRBJ2-7, with TRBD1 matching 8 bases. CDR3 sequence reads: CASSITGGEQYF. In DNA, the CDR3 is TGTGCCAGCAGTATAACAGGGGGCGAGCAGTACTTC.